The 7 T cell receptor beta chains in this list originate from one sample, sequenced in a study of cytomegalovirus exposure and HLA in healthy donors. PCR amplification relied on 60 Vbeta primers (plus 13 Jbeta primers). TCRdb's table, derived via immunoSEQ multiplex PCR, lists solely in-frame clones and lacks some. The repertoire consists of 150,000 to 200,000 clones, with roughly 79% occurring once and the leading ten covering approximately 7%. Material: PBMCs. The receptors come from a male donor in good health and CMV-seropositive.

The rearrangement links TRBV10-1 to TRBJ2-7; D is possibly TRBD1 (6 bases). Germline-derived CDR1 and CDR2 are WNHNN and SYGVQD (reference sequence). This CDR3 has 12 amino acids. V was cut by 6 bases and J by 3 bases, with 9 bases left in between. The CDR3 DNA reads TGCGCCAGCAGCAGGGGAATCTACGAGCAGTACTTC. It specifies CASSRGIYEQYF.

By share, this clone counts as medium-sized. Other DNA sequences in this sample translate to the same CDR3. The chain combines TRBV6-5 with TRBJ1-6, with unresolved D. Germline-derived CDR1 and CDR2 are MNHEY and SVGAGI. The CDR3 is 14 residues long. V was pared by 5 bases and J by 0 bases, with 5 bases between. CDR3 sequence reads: CASSPSSYNSPLHF. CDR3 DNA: TGTGCCAGCAGTCCGAGCTCCTATAATTCACCCCTCCACTTT.

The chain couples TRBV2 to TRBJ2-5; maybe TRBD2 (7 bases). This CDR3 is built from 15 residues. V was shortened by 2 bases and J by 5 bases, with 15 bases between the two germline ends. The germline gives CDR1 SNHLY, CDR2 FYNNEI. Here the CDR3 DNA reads TGTGCCAGCAGTGAAATGGGGGGGCAACGGGAGACCCAGTACTTC. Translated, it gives CASSEMGGQRETQYF.

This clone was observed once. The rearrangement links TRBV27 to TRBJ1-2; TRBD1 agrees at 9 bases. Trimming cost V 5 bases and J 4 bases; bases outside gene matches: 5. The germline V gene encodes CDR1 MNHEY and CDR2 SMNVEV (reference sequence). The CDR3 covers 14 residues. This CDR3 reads CASSPWDRAYGYTF. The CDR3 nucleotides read TGTGCCAGCAGTCCCTGGGACAGGGCCTATGGCTACACCTTC.

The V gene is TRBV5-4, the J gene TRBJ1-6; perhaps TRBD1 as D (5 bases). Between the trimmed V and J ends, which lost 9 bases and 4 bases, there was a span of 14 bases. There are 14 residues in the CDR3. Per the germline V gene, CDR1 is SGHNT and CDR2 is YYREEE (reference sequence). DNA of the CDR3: TGTGCCACCAGTCCTGGGGGGTATAATTCACCCCTCCACTTT. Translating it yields CATSPGGYNSPLHF.

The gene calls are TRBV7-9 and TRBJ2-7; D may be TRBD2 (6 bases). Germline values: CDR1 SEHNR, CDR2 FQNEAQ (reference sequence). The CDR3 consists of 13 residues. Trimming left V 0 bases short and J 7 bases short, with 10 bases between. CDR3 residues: CASSLAFRGEQYF. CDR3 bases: TGTGCCAGCAGCTTAGCATTCCGGGGGGAGCAGTACTTC.

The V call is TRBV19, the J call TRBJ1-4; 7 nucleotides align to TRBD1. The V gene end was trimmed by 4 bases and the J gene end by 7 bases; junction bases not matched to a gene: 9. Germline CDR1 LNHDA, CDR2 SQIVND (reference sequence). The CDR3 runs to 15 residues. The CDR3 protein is CASSTGTAASEKLFF. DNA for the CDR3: TGTGCCAGTAGTACGGGGACAGCCGCGAGTGAAAAACTGTTTTTT.